Listed here are 10 T cell receptor beta chains from one sample, sequenced in a study of blood T cells in healthy people across ages. The second PCR ran about 7 to 12 cycles with a sample-barcoded 5' primer and J-beta primers. One entry per CDR3 protein results from TCRdb running MiXCR on the 5' RACE reads. Here the sample spans 1 million to 1.2 million distinct CDR3 sequences, about two fifths being singletons. The sequencing input was blood. These receptors were obtained from a man between 18 and 29 years old in good health.

As regards this clonotype: A read error may account for a junction end that differs from germline. This chain uses TRBV7-8 with TRBJ1-1; 8 positions match TRBD1. The germline V gene encodes CDR1 SGHVS and CDR2 FQNEAQ. The CDR3 extends over 12 amino acids. The CDR3 sequence: CAGRADRGEAFF. The CDR3 region has the DNA TGTGCCGGCAGAGCAGACAGGGGCGAAGCTTTCTTT.

This clonotype was recorded many times. The gene calls are TRBV5-1 and TRBJ2-7; D not resolved. Trimming stripped 2 bases from V and 4 bases from J, with 7 bases between. There are 12 residues in the CDR3. Germline V gives CDR1 SGHRS, CDR2 YFSETQ. CDR3 residues: CASSFFGYEQYF. In DNA, the CDR3 is TGCGCCAGCAGCTTCTTCGGGTACGAGCAGTACTTC.

This clonotype turned up a few times. The chain links TRBV20-1 to TRBJ1-2; TRBD1 aligns across 8 bases. The CDR3 extends over 14 amino acids. CDR1 and CDR2 (germline): DFQATT, SNEGSKA (reference sequence). Germline trimming cut 6 bases from V and 2 bases from J; bases unmatched to any gene: 8. Here the CDR3 reads CSASGRTGNYGYTF. The CDR3 DNA reads TGCAGTGCAAGCGGTCGGACAGGGAACTATGGCTACACCTTC.

The chain combines TRBV3-1 with TRBJ2-4; no clear D gene. Germline CDR1 reads LGHDT; CDR2 reads YNNKEL (reference sequence). V shed 1 base and J shed 4 bases, with 8 bases lying between them. The CDR3 runs to 14 residues. The CDR3 region is CASSQVLGKNIQYF. CDR3 DNA: TGTGCCAGCAGCCAAGTTCTTGGGAAAAACATTCAGTACTTC.

This clonotype was observed a few times. The chain couples TRBV5-1 to TRBJ2-5; perhaps TRBD1 as D (5 bases). The CDR3 spans 15 residues. With 3 bases removed from V and 4 bases from J, the gap between germline ends came to 16 bases. Germline assignment: CDR1 SGHRS and CDR2 YFSETQ. The CDR3 DNA reads as TGCGCCAGCAGCTGGGATATCAGGGCCGGAGAGACCCAGTACTTC. Translating it yields CASSWDIRAGETQYF.

This clonotype occurred a few times. V and J are TRBV4-2 and TRBJ2-3; maybe TRBD2 (5 bases). Germline V gene lookup returns CDR1 LGHNA and CDR2 YNFKEQ. Between the trimmed V and J ends, which lost 0 bases and 0 bases, there was a span of 13 bases. The CDR3 consists of 17 residues. In nucleotides, the CDR3 is TGTGCCAGCAGCCAAGACCCCCGACTACCCAGCACAGATACGCAGTATTTT. The encoded protein is CASSQDPRLPSTDTQYF.

This chain links TRBV21-1 with TRBJ1-2; the listed D gene, TRBD1, was not tested against the DNA. TRBV21-1 is annotated as a pseudogene. The CDR3 is made up of 15 amino acids. DNA for the CDR3: TGTGCCAGCAGCCCTGGGACAGCGATTACCTATGGCTACACCTTC. Protein sequence: CASSPGTAITYGYTF.

This chain uses TRBV7-2 with TRBJ2-7; TRBD2 matches at 9 bases. The CDR3 covers 15 residues. Trimming at V came to 1 base and at J to 7 bases, leaving 8 bases not matched to a gene. Germline CDR1 reads SGHTA; CDR2 reads FQGNSA. DNA of the CDR3: TGTGCCAGCAGCTTAGGTAGCGGGGGAATCAATGAGCAGTACTTC. It specifies CASSLGSGGINEQYF.

The rearrangement uses TRBV18 and TRBJ2-7; 9 bases match TRBD1. Trimming took 4 bases from V and 3 from J; bases not matched to a gene: 4. CDR1 is KGHSH and CDR2 is LQKENI in the germline V gene. The CDR3 consists of 14 residues. The CDR3 DNA is TGTGCCAGCTCACGGGACAGGGAATACTACGAGCAGTACTTC. Its protein is CASSRDREYYEQYF.

The V and J genes are TRBV12-3 or TRBV12-4 and TRBJ1-2; D is possibly TRBD1 (5 bases). CDR3 length: 15 amino acids. V lost 5 bases to trimming and J lost 0 bases, with 13 bases between them. The CDR3 is CASSPRVSANYGYTF. CDR3 nucleotide sequence: TGTGCCAGCAGTCCCAGGGTTTCGGCTAACTATGGCTACACCTTC.